These T cell receptor beta chains were read from a single sample in a study of T cells after yellow fever vaccination. TCRdb independently ran MiXCR on the 5' RACE reads; one entry per CDR3 protein. The sample consists of a few hundred thousand distinct CDR3 sequences, about 19% of them appearing once. Sequencing used PBMCs, obtained 15 days after the yellow fever booster vaccination. The receptors originated from a man aged 30 to 45 who received the YFV17D yellow fever vaccine. The conserved cysteine and the conserved F or W are not part of the CDR3 here. D genes are given only for firm matches.

j_gene | d_gene | v_gene | CDR3aa
TRBJ1-1 | TRBD1 | TRBV7-2 | ASYEGAANTEAF
TRBJ2-4 | - | TRBV10-3 | AISDPLLKVNIQY
TRBJ2-7 | - | TRBV20-1 | SARGLEAVYEQY
TRBJ2-1 | TRBD2 | TRBV14 | ASSLLLAGGNEQF
TRBJ2-1 | - | TRBV12-3/TRBV12-4 | ASKLGSGGNYNEQF
TRBJ2-5 | - | TRBV7-2 | ASSSRPPETQY
TRBJ2-7 | - | TRBV6-1 | ASSLRTSYEQY
TRBJ2-7 | TRBD1 | TRBV5-4 | ASSTGQGFNYEQY
TRBJ1-2 | TRBD1 | TRBV27 | ASSFRTGGGYT
TRBJ2-3 | - | TRBV27 | ASMLTGTDTDTQY
TRBJ2-2 | TRBD2 | TRBV4-3 | ASSQVAGGPGELF
TRBJ2-1 | TRBD2 | TRBV6-2/TRBV6-3 | ASSKTSGSLPYNEQF
TRBJ2-7 | TRBD1 | TRBV7-2 | ASSYGQGVYEQY
TRBJ2-2 | - | TRBV12-3/TRBV12-4 | ASSLAVARGTGELF
TRBJ2-5 | - | TRBV6-2/TRBV6-3 | ASSYSMETQY
TRBJ2-3 | TRBD2 | TRBV9 | ASSVGRELTDTQY
TRBJ2-2 | - | TRBV30 | AWIGTGTFTGELF
TRBJ2-1 | - | TRBV18 | ASSPFSVGGYNEQF
TRBJ1-1 | TRBD1 | TRBV6-2/TRBV6-3 | ASRPGQGMNTEAF
TRBJ2-1 | - | TRBV5-5 | ASSLGVGVDEQF
TRBJ2-1 | TRBD2 | TRBV30 | AWRLAGVYNEQF
TRBJ2-7 | - | TRBV18 | ASSPPGTSPDEQY
TRBJ2-6 | - | TRBV4-2 | ASSQDSGANVLT
TRBJ2-1 | - | TRBV7-2 | ASSLIVEQF
TRBJ2-4 | TRBD1 | TRBV2 | ASRRDRTTWAKNIQY
TRBJ2-5 | - | TRBV7-2 | ASSLQRPTETQY
TRBJ2-4 | - | TRBV21-1 | ASPGAGQNIQY
TRBJ2-5 | - | TRBV28 | ASSLLGQTHQETQY
TRBJ2-3 | - | TRBV20-1 | SAREDYYGTQY
TRBJ2-2 | TRBD2 | TRBV15 | ATSSPSGMEINGELF
TRBJ2-1 | TRBD2 | TRBV6-1 | ASSRAGGGDNEQF
TRBJ2-5 | - | TRBV14 | ASSQGAGVGYQETQY
TRBJ2-1 | TRBD1 | TRBV27 | ASSSIQGSPF
TRBJ1-3 | - | TRBV6-1 | ASSRDLSGNTIY
TRBJ2-2 | TRBD1 | TRBV7-3 | ASSLISRGRSGELF
TRBJ2-1 | - | TRBV7-2 | ASSLEVSREQF
TRBJ2-1 | - | TRBV28 | ASRRPPANNEQF
TRBJ1-4 | TRBD1 | TRBV12-3/TRBV12-4 | ASRSGTGGEKLF
TRBJ2-7 | - | TRBV12-5 | ASGSPLVAID
TRBJ2-2 | - | TRBV4-2 | ASSHGSGGSTGELF
TRBJ2-7 | - | TRBV19 | ASSVDTSYEQY
TRBJ1-1 | - | TRBV7-2 | ASTRTQMNTEAF
TRBJ2-1 | TRBD1 | TRBV29-1 | SVLPGTGLNEQF
TRBJ2-1 | TRBD2 | TRBV7-3 | ASSPWTSGTAYNEQF
TRBJ2-7 | TRBD1 | TRBV25-1 | ASSELTGPTYEQY
TRBJ1-2 | - | TRBV3-1 | ASSQDQGYT
TRBJ2-3 | TRBD2 | TRBV7-2 | ATRVAGGPTDTQY
TRBJ1-2 | TRBD1 | TRBV7-6 | ASSSAPGQSGHGYT
TRBJ2-7 | TRBD1 | TRBV24-1 | ATSDSGTARGDYEQY
TRBJ2-7 | - | TRBV20-1 | SAKPRGPYEQY
TRBJ2-2 | - | TRBV7-8 | ASRDTLNTGELF
TRBJ1-1 | TRBD1 | TRBV6-1 | ASTSPGTGGSRHTEAF
TRBJ2-1 | TRBD1 | TRBV24-1 | ATRAGDRGAYNEQF
TRBJ2-1 | TRBD1 | TRBV6-1 | ASSGEADRGINEQF